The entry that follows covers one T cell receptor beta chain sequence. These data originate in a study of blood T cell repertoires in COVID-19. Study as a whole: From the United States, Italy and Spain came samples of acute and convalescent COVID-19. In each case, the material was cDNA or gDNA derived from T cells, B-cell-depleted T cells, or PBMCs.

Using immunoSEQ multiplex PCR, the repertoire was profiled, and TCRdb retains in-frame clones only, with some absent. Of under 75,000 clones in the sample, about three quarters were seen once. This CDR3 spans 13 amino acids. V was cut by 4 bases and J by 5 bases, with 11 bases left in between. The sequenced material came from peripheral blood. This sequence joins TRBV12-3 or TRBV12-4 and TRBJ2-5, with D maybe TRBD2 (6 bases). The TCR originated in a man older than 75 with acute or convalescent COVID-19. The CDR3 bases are TGTGCCAGCAGTTCGACTAGAGGGGAGACCCAGTACTTC. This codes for CASSSTRGETQYF.